Following are 25 T cell receptor beta chains from one sample sequenced in a study of T cell repertoires and HLA-DP antigens. Only in-frame clones appear in the TCRdb table, and some are missing; sequencing was by immunoSEQ multiplex PCR. The sample has about 89,000 clones, around 86% seen once. The antigens for these receptors are not known. Sequenced sample: CD4+ T cells from PBMCs. The receptors originated from a man in his fifties or sixties in good health and CMV-seronegative.

J is TRBJ1-5 and V is TRBV14, with D maybe TRBD1 (6 bases). This CDR3 spans 15 amino acids. Germline CDR1 reads SGHDN; CDR2 reads FVKESK. Trimming stripped 2 bases from V and 7 bases from J, with 15 bases between. The CDR3 DNA sequence: TGTGCCAGCAGCCAAAAGCTCCTCAGGGGACAGCCCCAGCATTTT. This encodes CASSQKLLRGQPQHF.

The rearrangement joins TRBV9 to TRBJ2-7; 8 nucleotides match TRBD2. CDR3 length: 21 amino acids. Trimming took 1 base from V and 3 from J; bases not matched to a gene: 24. CDR1 is SGDLS, CDR2 YYNGEE, per germline. The CDR3 DNA sequence: TGTGCCAGCAGCGTATCCCTAACGGGAGGGCCGTGGGAGCCCCTCTTCTACGAGCAGTACTTC. Amino acids: CASSVSLTGGPWEPLFYEQYF.

The rearrangement links TRBV13 to TRBJ2-2; the D gene could be TRBD1 or TRBD2 (5 bases each). This CDR3 has 15 residues. Germline loops: CDR1 PRHDT, CDR2 FYEKMQ (reference sequence). V lost 5 bases and J lost 4, with 14 bases in between. The CDR3 DNA follows: TGTGCCAGCAGCCCGGGACCCCTCGGCACCGGGGAGCTGTTTTTT. It is translated as CASSPGPLGTGELFF.

In this sample, this clone turned up a few times. The rearrangement uses TRBV10-1 and TRBJ2-6; the D gene is possibly TRBD2 (7 bases). The CDR3 is 17 residues long. CDR1 is WNHNN, CDR2 SYGVQD, per germline (reference sequence). V gave up 6 bases and J gave up 0 bases, with 15 bases separating them. As DNA, the CDR3 is TGCGCCAGCAGCTACGGGGGGCCCGACTCTGGGGCCAACGTCCTGACTTTC. This sequence encodes CASSYGGPDSGANVLTF.

V usage is TRBV11-2 and J usage is TRBJ2-7; 9 bases line up with TRBD1. Germline CDR1 is SGHAT and CDR2 is FQNNGV. The CDR3 contains 13 residues. Trimming cost V 3 bases and J 4 bases; bases outside gene matches: 1. CDR3 residues: CASSFGQGYEQYF. The CDR3 nucleotides read TGTGCCAGCAGCTTCGGACAGGGGTACGAGCAGTACTTC. Variable domain in full (rest from reference TRBV11-2 and TRBJ2-7): EAGVAQSPRYKIIEKRQSVAFWCNPISGHATLYWYQQILGQGPKLLIQFQNNGVVDDSQLPKDRFSAERLKGVDSTLKIQPAKLEDSAVYLCASSFGQGYEQYFGPGTRLTVT.

The rearrangement links TRBV30 to TRBJ2-3; 11 nucleotides agree with TRBD1. After removal of 0 bases from V and 2 bases from J, the junction contained 4 bases not matched to a gene. There are 16 residues in the CDR3. Germline assignment: CDR1 GTSNPN and CDR2 SVGIG (reference sequence). This CDR3 is CAWSVWTGGITDTQYF. The CDR3 DNA reads as TGTGCCTGGAGTGTTTGGACAGGGGGCATCACAGATACGCAGTATTTT.

About this clone: Additional DNA sequences in this sample encode the identical CDR3. V usage is TRBV7-2 and J usage is TRBJ2-7, with 9 bases lining up with TRBD1. Germline V CDR1 and CDR2: SGHTA, FQGNSA. The V segment lost 5 bases and the J segment 6 bases; nucleotides outside the gene matches: 5. The CDR3 has 13 residues. The CDR3 is CASSRDRVGEQYF. The CDR3 DNA reads TGTGCCAGCAGCCGGGACAGGGTGGGCGAGCAGTACTTC.

The V call is TRBV19, the J call TRBJ2-2, with 7 bases identical to TRBD1. With V trimmed by 3 bases and J by 0 bases, 7 bases remained unmatched. Germline lookup yields CDR1 LNHDA and CDR2 SQIVND (reference sequence). The CDR3 is made up of 17 amino acids. The CDR3 loop reads CASSIRSGGTNTGELFF. CDR3 sequence (DNA): TGTGCCAGTAGTATTAGGTCAGGGGGTACGAACACCGGGGAGCTGTTTTTT.

The chain has TRBV30 and TRBJ2-1; 9 nucleotides agree with TRBD1. After removal of 7 bases from V and 9 bases from J, the junction contained 7 bases not matched to a gene. The CDR3 consists of 12 residues. Germline values: CDR1 GTSNPN, CDR2 SVGIG (reference sequence). CDR3 protein: CAYGTGYSEQFF. CDR3 bases: TGTGCCTACGGGACAGGGTATAGTGAGCAGTTCTTC.

This clone appeared once. The chain employs TRBV28 and TRBJ1-2, with D perhaps matching TRBD1 (5 bases). Looked up from germline, CDR1 is MDHEN and CDR2 is SYDVKM. The CDR3 spans 14 residues. Between the trimmed V and J ends, which lost 3 bases and 8 bases, there was a span of 16 bases. The CDR3 nucleotides read TGTGCCAGCAGTTTTTATCGATGGCAGGGCGGCTACACCTTC. Amino acids: CASSFYRWQGGYTF.

V is TRBV4-1 and J is TRBJ2-5; D call uncertain. CDR3 length: 13 amino acids. The V and J ends lost 1 base and 5 bases respectively, with 8 bases between them. Per the germline V gene, CDR1 is MGHRA and CDR2 is YSYEKL. CDR3 DNA: TGCGCCAGCAGCCAAGGAAACTCGGAGACCCAGTACTTC. Translation gives CASSQGNSETQYF.

The CDR3 DNA reads as TGTGCCAGCAGTTTATCGGGGTCTGGGGCCAACGTCCTGACTTTC. This translates into CASSLSGSGANVLTF. This sequence joins TRBV28 and TRBJ2-6; possible D gene TRBD2, 5 bases. V lost 1 base and J 1 base, leaving 5 bases between the germline ends. Germline V lookup: CDR1 MDHEN, CDR2 SYDVKM. The CDR3 covers 15 residues.

This clone turned up a few times. The J gene is TRBJ1-5, the V gene TRBV5-4; 7 bases align to TRBD1. Germline lookup yields CDR1 SGHNT and CDR2 YYREEE (reference sequence). Trimming cost V 4 bases and J 3 bases; bases outside gene matches: 7. The CDR3 length is 15 residues. CDR3 nucleotides: TGTGCCAGCAGCCACCGGGACAGTGTCAATCAGCCCCAGCATTTT. This translates into CASSHRDSVNQPQHF.

This chain connects TRBV11-2 to TRBJ2-7, with D possibly matching TRBD1 (6 bases). From germline, CDR1 is SGHAT and CDR2 FQNNGV. CDR3 length: 15 residues. With 2 bases removed from V and 0 bases from J, the gap between germline ends came to 11 bases. CDR3 sequence reads: CASSLNRDSSYEQYF. The CDR3, as DNA: TGTGCCAGCAGCTTAAACAGGGATAGCTCCTACGAGCAGTACTTC.

V usage is TRBV5-1 and J usage is TRBJ2-2; a weak D match, TRBD1 (6 bases). This CDR3 region has 15 residues. V was cut by 2 bases and J by 4 bases, with 12 bases left in between. CDR1 SGHRS and CDR2 YFSETQ come from the germline V gene. This CDR3 reads CASSFTGFGTGELFF. CDR3 bases: TGCGCCAGCAGCTTCACAGGGTTCGGCACCGGGGAGCTGTTTTTT.

The rearrangement links TRBV5-4 to TRBJ2-2, with 7 bases aligning to TRBD2. From germline, CDR1 is SGHNT and CDR2 YYREEE (reference sequence). This CDR3 contains 16 residues. Unmatched junction bases numbered 11, after V lost 4 bases and J lost 5 bases. The CDR3 sequence is CASSPFGAGVTGELFF. For the CDR3, the DNA is TGTGCCAGCAGCCCTTTCGGGGCGGGAGTGACCGGGGAGCTGTTTTTT.

The chain has TRBV5-1 and TRBJ1-1; D perhaps matches TRBD1 (5 bases). The V gene lost 4 bases and the J gene lost 1 base, with 17 bases spanning the gap. Germline CDR1 and CDR2: SGHRS and YFSETQ. This CDR3 has 16 residues. CDR3 nucleotide sequence: TGCGCCAGCAGCCCAACTTCACAGGCTCCGAACACTGAAGCTTTCTTT. It codes for CASSPTSQAPNTEAFF.

The chain is built from TRBV7-2 and TRBJ1-5; D perhaps matches TRBD1 (6 bases). The CDR3 contains 16 residues. The germline V gene has CDR1 SGHTA and CDR2 FQGNSA. Trimming pared 2 bases from V and 2 bases from J, leaving 13 bases between. The CDR3 protein is CASSLPRTDRNQPQHF. CDR3 nucleotide sequence: TGTGCCAGCAGCTTACCCCGGACAGACCGCAATCAGCCCCAGCATTTT.

The chain joins TRBV6-1 to TRBJ1-5; D may be TRBD1 (5 bases). CDR3 size: 14 residues. Trimming shortened V by 6 bases and J by 8 bases, and 17 bases separated the two germline ends. The germline V gene encodes CDR1 MNHNS and CDR2 SASEGT. The DNA of the CDR3 is TGTGCCAGCAGAGGGGTTGGGGGTTTTGAGCCCCAGCATTTT. It codes for CASRGVGGFEPQHF.

This chain uses TRBV7-2 with TRBJ2-1; perhaps TRBD1 as D (5 bases). Germline V lookup: CDR1 SGHTA, CDR2 FQGNSA. V was trimmed by 2 bases and J by 5 bases, leaving 7 bases between them. This CDR3 is 13 amino acids long. The CDR3 reads CASSLTRDNEQFF. The CDR3, as DNA: TGTGCCAGCAGCTTAACCAGGGACAATGAGCAGTTCTTC.

The chain links TRBV7-2 to TRBJ2-5; TRBD2 is a possible D gene (7 bases). V was pared by 0 bases and J by 4 bases, with 9 bases between. Germline CDR1 SGHTA, CDR2 FQGNSA. The CDR3 has 14 amino acids. The CDR3 bases are TGTGCCAGCAGCTTAGCGGGGGGGCGAGAGACCCAGTACTTC. It is translated as CASSLAGGRETQYF.

As for this clone: Sequence at one end of the junction differs from germline and may be a read error. The chain combines TRBV12-5 with TRBJ1-1, with D hard to call. The CDR3 totals 14 residues. Germline loops: CDR1 LGHNT, CDR2 FRNRAP. The CDR3 region has the DNA TGTGCTAGTGGATTGGACGTAATGAACACTGAAGCTTTCTTT. The encoded protein is CASGLDVMNTEAFF.

The V and J genes are TRBV7-2 and TRBJ2-2; 15 bases line up with TRBD2. The CDR3 is made up of 16 amino acids. Germline CDR1 is SGHTA and CDR2 is FQGNSA. V shed 5 bases, J shed 4 bases, and the junction held 2 bases outside the gene matches. The CDR3 loop is CASSGLAGGLTGELFF. As DNA, the CDR3 is TGTGCCAGCAGCGGACTAGCGGGGGGGCTCACCGGGGAGCTGTTTTTT. Combining the CDR3 with reference TRBV7-2 and TRBJ2-2 gives the whole variable domain GAGVSQSPSNKVTEKGKDVELRCDPISGHTALYWYRQSLGQGLEFLIYFQGNSAPDKSGLPSDRFSAERTGGSVSTLTIQRTQQEDSAVYLCASSGLAGGLTGELFFGEGSRLTVL.

This sequence joins TRBV5-1 and TRBJ2-7, with TRBD2 matching over 14 bases. Trimming took 3 bases from V and 3 from J; bases not matched to a gene: 2. The CDR3 sequence is 15 residues long. Germline V gene data show CDR1 as SGHRS and CDR2 as YFSETQ. As DNA, the CDR3 is TGCGCCAGCAGCTCGGGACTAGCGGGAGACTACGAGCAGTACTTC. This sequence encodes CASSSGLAGDYEQYF.

The chain has TRBV7-9 and TRBJ1-6; D might be TRBD1 (6 bases). The ends were cut back, 6 bases at V and 4 bases at J, with 13 bases in the middle. Germline values: CDR1 SEHNR, CDR2 FQNEAQ (reference sequence). The CDR3 runs 15 residues. The CDR3 sequence is CASSLAQGYNSPLHF. The CDR3 DNA reads TGTGCCAGCAGTTTGGCGCAGGGGTATAATTCACCCCTCCACTTT.